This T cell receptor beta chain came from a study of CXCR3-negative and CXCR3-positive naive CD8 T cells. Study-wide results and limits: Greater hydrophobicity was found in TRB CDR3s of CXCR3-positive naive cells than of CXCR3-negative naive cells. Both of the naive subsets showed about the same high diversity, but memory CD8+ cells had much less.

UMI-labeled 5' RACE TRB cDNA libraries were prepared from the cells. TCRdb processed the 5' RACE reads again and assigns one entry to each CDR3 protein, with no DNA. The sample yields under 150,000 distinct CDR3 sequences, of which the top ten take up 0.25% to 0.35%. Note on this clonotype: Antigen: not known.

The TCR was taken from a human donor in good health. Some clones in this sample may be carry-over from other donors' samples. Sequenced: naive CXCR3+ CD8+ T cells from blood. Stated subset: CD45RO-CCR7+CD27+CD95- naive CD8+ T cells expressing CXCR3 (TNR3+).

CDR3 residues: CASSPPGSNEQFF. The V gene is TRBV5-6, the J gene TRBJ2-1; absent DNA, TCRdb's TRBD1 call cannot be checked. This CDR3 has 13 amino acids. Per germline, CDR1 SGHDT and CDR2 YYEEEE.